This record looks at one T cell receptor (beta chain) sequence and its context. Its cognate antigen is unknown. The primer mix had 60 Vbeta and 13 Jbeta primers. Profiling relied on immunoSEQ multiplex PCR, and the TCRdb table lists in-frame clones only, not all of them. Among around 90,000 clones listed, 79% were seen once. This specimen comes from a study of cytomegalovirus exposure and HLA in healthy donors. Across the whole study: From HLA-typed donors, an early data release held tens of millions of unique TCRs.

General observations from the study: Fewer N-insertions than the 666-donor mean were reportedly shown by an Asian-associated ancestry cluster in a later analysis. Most CMV-associated TCR beta chains were later found to appear HLA-restricted. Rare TCR sequences dominated, though some public TCRs recurred in many donors.

CDR3 size: 15 residues. Germline trimming cut 6 bases from V and 0 bases from J; bases unmatched to any gene: 8. Looked up from germline, CDR1 is MNHEY and CDR2 is SVGAGI. This chain links TRBV6-5 with TRBJ2-7, with 7 bases lining up with TRBD2. The sample consisted of PBMCs. The sequence came from a male donor in good health and CMV-seropositive. In DNA form, the CDR3 reads TGTGCCAGCAGCCTGGGAGCGGGAAGCTCCTACGAGCAGTACTTC. Translating it yields CASSLGAGSSYEQYF.